This TCR beta chain comes out of a study of cytomegalovirus exposure and HLA in healthy donors. Study-wide results and caveats: In an earlier analysis, productive rearrangement rates for most beta V segments clustered near 87% or 30%.

From germline, CDR1 is SGHTA and CDR2 FQGTGA. The CDR3 sequence is 17 residues long. V was clipped by 2 bases and J by 1 base, with 15 bases between them. Primers for the PCR totalled 60 Vbeta and 13 Jbeta. In the original workflow: The authors later counted tens of millions of unique TCR beta chains, some 12 million of them shared. Using immunoSEQ multiplex PCR, the repertoire was profiled, and TCRdb retains in-frame clones only, with some absent. Clone size and V and J calls were adopted from that table, with D and trimming inferred from the DNA. The table lists approximately 100,000 clones, approximately 70% of them singletons. About this clone: Its antigen is unknown.

The chain combines TRBV7-3 with TRBJ2-4, with D possibly being TRBD1 (5 bases). The clonotype was recovered from a woman between 45 and 65 years old in good health and CMV-seronegative. Sample: PBMCs. CDR3: CASSLLKGHGAKNIQYF. In DNA form, the CDR3 reads TGTGCCAGCAGCTTACTAAAGGGGCATGGTGCCAAAAACATTCAGTACTTC.